Presented here are 10 T cell receptor beta chains from one specimen sequenced in a study of T-cell reconstitution after alpha-beta-depleted transplantation in children. Unique molecular identifiers featured in how the TCRbeta library was prepared. TCRdb reprocessed the PCR reads with MiXCR, giving one entry per CDR3 protein. The table lists about 540,000 distinct CDR3 sequences, approximately 20% of them singletons. The specimen was PBMCs from the stem cell graft donor, collected from the stem cell graft. All receptors derive from a human donor who donated a stem cell graft to a child with acute lymphoblastic leukemia.

The rearrangement joins TRBV29-1 to TRBJ2-6; no reliable D call. Trimming removed 1 base at V and 1 base at J, with 14 bases between. From germline, CDR1 is SQVTM and CDR2 ANQGSEA. The CDR3 runs to 17 residues. CDR3 nucleotide sequence: TGCAGCGTTGAAGGAAGGCAGGCGGTATCTGGGGCCAACGTCCTGACTTTC. It yields the protein CSVEGRQAVSGANVLTF.

The V call is TRBV4-1, the J call TRBJ1-4; no definite D call. Germline V gives CDR1 MGHRA, CDR2 YSYEKL. V dropped 4 bases and J dropped 0 bases, with 12 bases sitting between them. CDR3 length: 16 amino acids. CDR3 amino acids: CASSPGVDPTNEKLFF. As DNA, the CDR3 is TGCGCCAGCAGCCCTGGAGTGGACCCAACTAATGAAAAACTGTTTTTT.

The V and J genes are TRBV19 and TRBJ1-5, with no clear D. Germline assignment: CDR1 LNHDA and CDR2 SQIVND (reference sequence). Trimming cost V 6 bases and J 7 bases, with 10 bases left between them. This CDR3 spans 12 amino acids. CDR3 sequence reads: CASRGSGQPQHF. The CDR3 nucleotides read TGTGCCAGTAGGGGTTCGGGGCAGCCCCAGCATTTT.

The V and J genes are TRBV29-1 and TRBJ1-4; TRBD1 matches at 9 bases. CDR1 and CDR2 (germline): SQVTM, ANQGSEA. This CDR3 is 16 amino acids long. V shed 0 bases, J shed 4 bases, and the junction held 6 bases outside the gene matches. DNA for the CDR3: TGCAGCGTTGAAGATCGGCTGACAGGGGGTAATGAAAAACTGTTTTTT. Translating it yields CSVEDRLTGGNEKLFF.

There are a few counts of this clonotype. The rearrangement uses TRBV12-3 or TRBV12-4 and TRBJ2-3; 7 bases align to TRBD2. The length of the CDR3 is 14 residues. Losses at the gene ends were 5 bases for V and 4 bases for J; bases not matched to a gene: 6. CDR3 in amino acids: CASSPGREADTQYF. The CDR3 coding sequence is TGTGCCAGCAGTCCAGGCCGGGAGGCAGATACGCAGTATTTT.

The chain links TRBV7-3 to TRBJ2-7; the D gene is possibly TRBD1 (6 bases). Trimming left V 2 bases short and J 6 bases short, with 11 bases between. This CDR3 spans 13 amino acids. Germline V gives CDR1 SGHTA, CDR2 FQGTGA. CDR3 nucleotide sequence: TGTGCCAGCAGCTTAGGGGACACCTCCGAGCAGTACTTC. Translated: CASSLGDTSEQYF.

For the CDR3, the DNA is TGTGCCAGCAGTGTAAATAAGGCAGGGATCGATGAGCAGTTCTTC. As protein: CASSVNKAGIDEQFF. The chain couples TRBV25-1 to TRBJ2-1, with a tentative D call TRBD1 (5 bases). CDR1 is MGHDK and CDR2 is SYGVNS in the germline V gene. The CDR3 length is 15 residues. Deletions cut 4 bases from V and 8 bases from J, with 18 bases between.

This clonotype showed up just a few times. This rearrangement joins TRBV5-8 to TRBJ2-7, with D uncertain. The V gene lost 2 bases and the J gene lost 0 bases, with 12 bases spanning the gap. Germline V gene lookup returns CDR1 SGHTS and CDR2 YDEGEE. This CDR3 comprises 15 residues. CDR3 amino acids: CASSLFRVDSYEQYF. The CDR3 coding sequence is TGTGCCAGCAGCTTATTCCGGGTGGACTCCTACGAGCAGTACTTC.

The chain combines TRBV27 with TRBJ2-7, with 7 bases aligning to TRBD1. Germline V gene sequence: CDR1 MNHEY, CDR2 SMNVEV (reference sequence). This CDR3 has 14 residues. The V segment lost 8 bases and the J segment 4 bases; nucleotides outside the gene matches: 11. CDR3 coding DNA: TGTGCCAGCGCTAGACAGGGCTTGGGGTACGAGCAGTACTTC. Translation: CASARQGLGYEQYF.

This clonotype was seen only a few times. V is TRBV5-1 and J is TRBJ2-1, with 7 nucleotides matching TRBD2. Germline values: CDR1 SGHRS, CDR2 YFSETQ. The trim removed 0 bases at V and 2 bases at J, leaving 5 bases unmatched. This CDR3 comprises 16 residues. Here the CDR3 DNA reads TGCGCCAGCAGCTTGGCCGGGCGGGAGACCTACAATGAGCAGTTCTTC. This gives the protein CASSLAGRETYNEQFF.